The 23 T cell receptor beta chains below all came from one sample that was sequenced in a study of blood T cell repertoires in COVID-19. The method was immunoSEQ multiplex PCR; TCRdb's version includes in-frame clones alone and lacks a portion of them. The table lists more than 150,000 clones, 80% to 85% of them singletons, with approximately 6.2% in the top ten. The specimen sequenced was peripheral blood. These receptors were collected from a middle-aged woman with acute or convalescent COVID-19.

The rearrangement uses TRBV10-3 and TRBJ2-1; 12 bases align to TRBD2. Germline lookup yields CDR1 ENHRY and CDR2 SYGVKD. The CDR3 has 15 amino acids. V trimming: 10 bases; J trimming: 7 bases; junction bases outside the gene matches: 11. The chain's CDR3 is CANGRLAGDMNEQFF. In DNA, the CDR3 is TGTGCCAACGGCCGACTAGCGGGAGATATGAATGAGCAGTTCTTC.

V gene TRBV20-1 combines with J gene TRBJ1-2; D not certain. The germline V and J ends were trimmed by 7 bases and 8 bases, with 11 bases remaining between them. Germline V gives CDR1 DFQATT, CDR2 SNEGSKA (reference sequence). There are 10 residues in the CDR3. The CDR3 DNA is TGCAGTGTCACACAAACGGGCTACACCTTC. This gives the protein CSVTQTGYTF.

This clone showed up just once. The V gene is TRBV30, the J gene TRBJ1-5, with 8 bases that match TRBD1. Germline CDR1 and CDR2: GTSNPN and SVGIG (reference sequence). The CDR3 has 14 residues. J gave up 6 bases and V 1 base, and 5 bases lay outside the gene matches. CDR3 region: CAWSASQGGQPQHF. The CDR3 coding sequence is TGTGCCTGGAGTGCCTCACAGGGGGGTCAGCCCCAGCATTTT.

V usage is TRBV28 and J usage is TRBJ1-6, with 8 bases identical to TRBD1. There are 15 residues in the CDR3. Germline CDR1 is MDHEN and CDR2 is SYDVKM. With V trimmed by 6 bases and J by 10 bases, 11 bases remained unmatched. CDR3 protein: CASRPTTGGGSPLHF. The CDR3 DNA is TGTGCCAGCAGGCCTACAACAGGGGGAGGATCACCCCTCCACTTT. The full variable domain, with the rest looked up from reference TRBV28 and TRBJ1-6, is DVKVTQSSRYLVKRTGEKVFLECVQDMDHENMFWYRQDPGLGLRLIYFSYDVKMKEKGDIPEGYSVSREKKERFSLILESASTNQTSMYLCASRPTTGGGSPLHFGNGTRLTVT.

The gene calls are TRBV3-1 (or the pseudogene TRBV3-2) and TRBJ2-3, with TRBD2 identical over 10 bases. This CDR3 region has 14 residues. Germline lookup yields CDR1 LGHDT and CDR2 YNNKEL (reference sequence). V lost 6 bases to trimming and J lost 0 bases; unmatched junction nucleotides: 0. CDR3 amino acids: CASRLAGSTDTQYF. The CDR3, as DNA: TGTGCCAGCAGACTAGCGGGAAGCACAGATACGCAGTATTTT.

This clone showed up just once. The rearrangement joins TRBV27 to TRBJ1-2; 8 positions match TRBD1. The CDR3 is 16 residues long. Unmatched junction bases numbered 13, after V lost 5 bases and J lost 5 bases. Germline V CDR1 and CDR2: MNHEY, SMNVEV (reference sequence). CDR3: CASSEFRDRGPYGYTF. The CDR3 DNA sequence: TGTGCCAGCAGTGAGTTCCGAGACAGGGGACCATATGGCTACACCTTC.

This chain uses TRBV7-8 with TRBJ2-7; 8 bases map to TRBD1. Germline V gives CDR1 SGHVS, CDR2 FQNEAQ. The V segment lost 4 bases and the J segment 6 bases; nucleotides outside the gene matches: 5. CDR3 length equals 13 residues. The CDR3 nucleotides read TGTGCCAGCAGCTCCGGACAGGGAGCCGAGCAGTACTTC. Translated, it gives CASSSGQGAEQYF.

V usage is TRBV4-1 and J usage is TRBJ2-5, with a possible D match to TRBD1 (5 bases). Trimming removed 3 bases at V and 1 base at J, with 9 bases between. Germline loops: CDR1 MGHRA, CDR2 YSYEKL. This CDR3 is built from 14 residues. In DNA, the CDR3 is TGCGCCAGCAGCCATAGACAGTTCCAAGAGACCCAGTACTTC. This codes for CASSHRQFQETQYF.

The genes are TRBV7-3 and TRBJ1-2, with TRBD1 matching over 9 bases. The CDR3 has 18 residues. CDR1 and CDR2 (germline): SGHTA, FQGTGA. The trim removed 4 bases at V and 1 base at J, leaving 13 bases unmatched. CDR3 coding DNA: TGTGCCAGCAGCTCGGCCCCCGGGACAGGGTCCTATAACTATGGCTACACCTTC. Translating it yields CASSSAPGTGSYNYGYTF.

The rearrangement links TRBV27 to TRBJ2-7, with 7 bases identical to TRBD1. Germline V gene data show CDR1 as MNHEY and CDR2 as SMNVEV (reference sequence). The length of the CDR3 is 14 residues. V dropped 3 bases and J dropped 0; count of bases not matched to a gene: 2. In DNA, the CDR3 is TGTGCCAGCAGTTTTGGGACAGCCTCCTACGAGCAGTACTTC. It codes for CASSFGTASYEQYF.

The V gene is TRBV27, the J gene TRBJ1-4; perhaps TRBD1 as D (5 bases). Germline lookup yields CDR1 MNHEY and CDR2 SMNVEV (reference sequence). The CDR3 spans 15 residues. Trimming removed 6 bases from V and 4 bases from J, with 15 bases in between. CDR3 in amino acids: CASRTHGGFNEKLFF. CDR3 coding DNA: TGTGCCAGCAGAACCCACGGGGGATTTAATGAAAAACTGTTTTTT.

The CDR3 reads CASRFSEGPLHF. The CDR3 DNA reads TGTGCCAGTAGATTCTCCGAGGGACCCCTCCACTTT. V is TRBV19 and J is TRBJ1-6; no clear D. The CDR3 is made up of 12 amino acids. V lost 6 bases, J lost 12 bases, and 12 bases lay in between. The germline CDR1 and CDR2 sequences are LNHDA and SQIVND (reference sequence). Full variable domain (rest looked up from reference TRBV19 and TRBJ1-6): DGGITQSPKYLFRKEGQNVTLSCEQNLNHDAMYWYRQDPGQGLRLIYYSQIVNDFQKGDIAEGYSVSREKKESFPLTVTSAQKNPTAFYLCASRFSEGPLHFGNGTRLTVT.

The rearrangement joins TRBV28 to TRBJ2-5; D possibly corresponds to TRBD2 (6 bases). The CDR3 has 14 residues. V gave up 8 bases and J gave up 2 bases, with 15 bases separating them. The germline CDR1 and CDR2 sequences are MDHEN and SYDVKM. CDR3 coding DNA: TGTGCCAGCGGCGGGACTCAACCACAAGAGACCCAGTACTTC. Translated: CASGGTQPQETQYF.

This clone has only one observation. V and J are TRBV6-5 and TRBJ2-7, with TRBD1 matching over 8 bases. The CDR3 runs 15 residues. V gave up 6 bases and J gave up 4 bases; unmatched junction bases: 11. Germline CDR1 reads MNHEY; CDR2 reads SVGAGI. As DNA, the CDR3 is TGTGCCAGCAGACGAGGGGTCAGGGGGCCTTACGAGCAGTACTTC. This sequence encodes CASRRGVRGPYEQYF.

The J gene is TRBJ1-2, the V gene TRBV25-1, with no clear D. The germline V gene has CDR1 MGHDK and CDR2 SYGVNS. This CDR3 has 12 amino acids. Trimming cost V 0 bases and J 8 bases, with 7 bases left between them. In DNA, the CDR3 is TGTGCCAGCAGTGAATACGGGGAGGGCTACACCTTC. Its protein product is CASSEYGEGYTF.

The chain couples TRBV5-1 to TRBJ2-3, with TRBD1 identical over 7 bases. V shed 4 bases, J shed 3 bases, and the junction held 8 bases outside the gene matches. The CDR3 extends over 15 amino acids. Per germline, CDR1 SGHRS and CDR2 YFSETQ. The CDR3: CASSLQGWPTDTQYF. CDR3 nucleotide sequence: TGCGCCAGCAGCCTACAGGGGTGGCCAACAGATACGCAGTATTTT.

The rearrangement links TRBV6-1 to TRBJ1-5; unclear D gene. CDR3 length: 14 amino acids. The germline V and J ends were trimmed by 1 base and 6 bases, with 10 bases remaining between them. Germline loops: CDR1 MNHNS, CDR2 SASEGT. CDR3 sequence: CASSEDSSVQPQHF. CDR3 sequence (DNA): TGTGCCAGCAGTGAAGACAGTAGTGTTCAGCCCCAGCATTTT.

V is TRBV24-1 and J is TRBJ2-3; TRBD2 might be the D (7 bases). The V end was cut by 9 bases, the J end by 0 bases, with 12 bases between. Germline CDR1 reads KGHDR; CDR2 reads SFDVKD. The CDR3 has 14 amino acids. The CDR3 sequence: CATLGGLSTDTQYF. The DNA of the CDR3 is TGTGCCACCCTCGGGGGGCTCAGCACAGATACGCAGTATTTT.

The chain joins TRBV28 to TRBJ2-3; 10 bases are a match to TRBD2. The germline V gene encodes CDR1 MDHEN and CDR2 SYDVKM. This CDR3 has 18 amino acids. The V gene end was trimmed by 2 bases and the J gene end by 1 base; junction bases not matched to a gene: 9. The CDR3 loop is CASSLLAGELGGTDTQYF. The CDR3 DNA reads TGTGCCAGCAGTTTACTAGCGGGAGAACTAGGTGGCACAGATACGCAGTATTTT.

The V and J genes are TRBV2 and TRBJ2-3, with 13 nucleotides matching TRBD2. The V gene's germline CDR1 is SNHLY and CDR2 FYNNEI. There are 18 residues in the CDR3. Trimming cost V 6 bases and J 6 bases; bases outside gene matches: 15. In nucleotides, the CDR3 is TGTGCCAGCAGGAAAGAACCGGGACTAGCGGGACCGCGGGATACGCAGTATTTT. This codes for CASRKEPGLAGPRDTQYF.

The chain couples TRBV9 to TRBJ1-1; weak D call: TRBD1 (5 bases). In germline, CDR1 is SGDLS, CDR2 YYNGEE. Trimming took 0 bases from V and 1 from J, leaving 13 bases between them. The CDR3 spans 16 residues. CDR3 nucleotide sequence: TGTGCCAGCAGCGTAGGCCTTGGGCAGGGGAACACTGAAGCTTTCTTT. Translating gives CASSVGLGQGNTEAFF.

For the CDR3, the DNA is TGTGCCAGCAGTTTTTGGACAGGGGCCGATGAGCAGTTCTTC. Protein sequence: CASSFWTGADEQFF. The chain carries TRBV6-2 or TRBV6-3 and TRBJ2-1; 9 bases map to TRBD1. The V gene's germline CDR1 is MNHEY and CDR2 SVGEGT. This CDR3 is 14 amino acids long. V trimming: 4 bases; J trimming: 8 bases; junction bases outside the gene matches: 6.

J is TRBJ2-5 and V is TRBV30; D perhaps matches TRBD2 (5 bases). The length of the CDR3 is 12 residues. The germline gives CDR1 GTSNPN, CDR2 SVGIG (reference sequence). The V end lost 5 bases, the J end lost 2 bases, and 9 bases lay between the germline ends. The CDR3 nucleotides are TGTGCCTGGGAGGACTTTCAAGAGACCCAGTACTTC. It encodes CAWEDFQETQYF.